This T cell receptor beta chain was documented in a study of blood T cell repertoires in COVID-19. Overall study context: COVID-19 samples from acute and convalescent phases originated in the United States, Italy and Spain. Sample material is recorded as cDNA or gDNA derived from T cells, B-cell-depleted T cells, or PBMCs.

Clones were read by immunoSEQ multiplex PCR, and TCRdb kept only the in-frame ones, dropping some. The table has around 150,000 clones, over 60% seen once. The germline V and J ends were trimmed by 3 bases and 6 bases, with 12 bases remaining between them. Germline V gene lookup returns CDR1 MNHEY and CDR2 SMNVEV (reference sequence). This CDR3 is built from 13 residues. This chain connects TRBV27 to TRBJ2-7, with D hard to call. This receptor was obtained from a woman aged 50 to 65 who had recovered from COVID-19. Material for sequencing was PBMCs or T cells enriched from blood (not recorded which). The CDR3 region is CASSFDSLGEQYF. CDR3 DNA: TGTGCCAGCAGTTTTGACTCCCTGGGCGAGCAGTACTTC.